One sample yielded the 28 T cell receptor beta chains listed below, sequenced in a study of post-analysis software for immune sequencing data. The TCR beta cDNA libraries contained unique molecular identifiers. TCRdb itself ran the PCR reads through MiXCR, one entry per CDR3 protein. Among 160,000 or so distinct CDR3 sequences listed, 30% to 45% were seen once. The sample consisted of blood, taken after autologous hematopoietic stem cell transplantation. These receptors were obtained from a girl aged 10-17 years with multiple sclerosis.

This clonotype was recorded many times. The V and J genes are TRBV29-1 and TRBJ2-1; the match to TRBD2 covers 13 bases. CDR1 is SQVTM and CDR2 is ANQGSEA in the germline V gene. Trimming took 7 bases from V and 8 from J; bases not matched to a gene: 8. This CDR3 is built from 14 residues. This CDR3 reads CSALLAGGGYEQFF. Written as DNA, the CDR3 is TGCAGCGCCTTACTAGCGGGAGGGGGGTATGAGCAGTTCTTC.

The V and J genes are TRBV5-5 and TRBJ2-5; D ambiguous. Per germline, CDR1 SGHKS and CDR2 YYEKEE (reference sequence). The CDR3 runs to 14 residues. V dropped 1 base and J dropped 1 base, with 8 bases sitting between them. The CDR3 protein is CASSLRWGQETQYF. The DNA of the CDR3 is TGTGCCAGCAGCTTGAGGTGGGGCCAAGAGACCCAGTACTTC.

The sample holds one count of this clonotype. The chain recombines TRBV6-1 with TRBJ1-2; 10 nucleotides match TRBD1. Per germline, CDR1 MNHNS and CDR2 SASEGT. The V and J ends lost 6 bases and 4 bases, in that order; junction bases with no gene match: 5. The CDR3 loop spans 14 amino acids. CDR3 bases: TGTGCCAGCAGCGACAGGGGGCGAGGCTATGGCTACACCTTC. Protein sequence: CASSDRGRGYGYTF.

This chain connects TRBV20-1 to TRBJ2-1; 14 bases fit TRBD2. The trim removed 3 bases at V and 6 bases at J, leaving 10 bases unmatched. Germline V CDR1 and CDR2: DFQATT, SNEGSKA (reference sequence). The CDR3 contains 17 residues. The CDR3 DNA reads TGCAGTGCTAGGAAGTTTTCGGGGACTAGCGGGAGCAATGAGCAGTTCTTC. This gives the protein CSARKFSGTSGSNEQFF.

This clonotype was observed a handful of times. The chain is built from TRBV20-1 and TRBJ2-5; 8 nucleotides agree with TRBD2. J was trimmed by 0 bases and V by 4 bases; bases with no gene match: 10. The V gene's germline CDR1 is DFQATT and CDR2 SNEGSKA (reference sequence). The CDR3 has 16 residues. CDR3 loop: CSATPGQAGDQETQYF. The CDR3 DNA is TGCAGTGCTACCCCTGGCCAAGCGGGAGACCAAGAGACCCAGTACTTC.

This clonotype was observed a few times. CDR3 in amino acids: CASSYSRQGGSHEQFF. The CDR3, as DNA: TGTGCCAGCAGTTACTCGAGGCAGGGGGGTTCACATGAGCAGTTCTTC. The chain links TRBV6-6 to TRBJ2-1; TRBD1 might be the D (7 bases). CDR1 is MNHNY and CDR2 is SVGAGI in the germline V gene (reference sequence). The CDR3 has 16 residues. V lost 0 bases to trimming and J lost 8 bases, with 17 bases between them.

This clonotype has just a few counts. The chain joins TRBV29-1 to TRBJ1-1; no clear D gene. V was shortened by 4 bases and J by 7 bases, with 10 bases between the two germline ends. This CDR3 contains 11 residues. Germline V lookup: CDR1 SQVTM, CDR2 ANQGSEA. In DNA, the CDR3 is TGCAGCGTTGTATTGGACCTTGAAGCTTTCTTT. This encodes CSVVLDLEAFF. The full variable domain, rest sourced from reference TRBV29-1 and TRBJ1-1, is SAVISQKPSRDICQRGTSLTIQCQVDSQVTMMFWYRQQPGQSLTLIATANQGSEATYESGFVIDKFPISRPNLTFSTLTVSNMSPEDSSIYLCSVVLDLEAFFGQGTRLTVV.

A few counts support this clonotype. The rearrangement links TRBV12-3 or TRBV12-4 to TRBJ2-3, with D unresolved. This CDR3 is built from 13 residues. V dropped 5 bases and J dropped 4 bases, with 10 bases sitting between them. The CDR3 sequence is CASSLIEADTQYF. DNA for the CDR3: TGTGCCAGCAGTCTCATAGAGGCAGATACGCAGTATTTT.

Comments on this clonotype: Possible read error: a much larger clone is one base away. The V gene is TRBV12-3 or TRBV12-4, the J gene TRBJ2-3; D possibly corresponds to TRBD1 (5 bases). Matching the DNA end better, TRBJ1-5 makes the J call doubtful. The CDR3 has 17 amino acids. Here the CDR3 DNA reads TGTGCCAGCAGTTTTTGGCAGCGGACTAGCGGGGGAAATACGCAGCATTTT. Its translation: CASSFWQRTSGGNTQHF.

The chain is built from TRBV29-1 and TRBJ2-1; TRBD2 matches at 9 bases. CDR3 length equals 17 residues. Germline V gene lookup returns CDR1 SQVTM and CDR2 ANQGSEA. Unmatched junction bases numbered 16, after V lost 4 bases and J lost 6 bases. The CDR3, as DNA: TGCAGCGTTGCTGGACAGGTGGAGCGGGAGGATAGCAATGAGCAGTTCTTC. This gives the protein CSVAGQVEREDSNEQFF.

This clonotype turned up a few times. The CDR3 DNA sequence: TGCAGTGCCCGGACGTGGGGGGTGAACACTGAAGCTTTCTTT. It specifies CSARTWGVNTEAFF. The V call is TRBV20-1, the J call TRBJ1-1; possibly TRBD1 for D (5 bases). The germline V gene has CDR1 DFQATT and CDR2 SNEGSKA (reference sequence). The CDR3 runs 14 residues. Trimming took off 6 bases at V and 0 bases at J, with 14 bases between the two ends.

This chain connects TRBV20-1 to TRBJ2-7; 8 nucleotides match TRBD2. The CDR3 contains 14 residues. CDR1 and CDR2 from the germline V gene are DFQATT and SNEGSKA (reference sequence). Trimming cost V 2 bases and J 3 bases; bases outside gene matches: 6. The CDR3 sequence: CSARPGLVDYEQYF. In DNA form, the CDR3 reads TGCAGTGCTAGACCGGGACTAGTCGACTACGAGCAGTACTTC.

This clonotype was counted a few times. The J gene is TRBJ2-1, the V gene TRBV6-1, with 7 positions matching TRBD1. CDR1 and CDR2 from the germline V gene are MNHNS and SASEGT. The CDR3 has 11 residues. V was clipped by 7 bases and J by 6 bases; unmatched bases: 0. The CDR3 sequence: CASNRGNEQFF. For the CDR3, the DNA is TGTGCCAGCAACAGGGGCAATGAGCAGTTCTTC.

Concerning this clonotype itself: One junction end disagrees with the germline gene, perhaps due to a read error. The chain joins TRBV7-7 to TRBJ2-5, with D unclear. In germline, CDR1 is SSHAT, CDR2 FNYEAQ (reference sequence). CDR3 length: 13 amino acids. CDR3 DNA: TGTGCTAGCAGCTTAGCCGCGCAAGAGACCCAGTACTTC. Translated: CASSLAAQETQYF.

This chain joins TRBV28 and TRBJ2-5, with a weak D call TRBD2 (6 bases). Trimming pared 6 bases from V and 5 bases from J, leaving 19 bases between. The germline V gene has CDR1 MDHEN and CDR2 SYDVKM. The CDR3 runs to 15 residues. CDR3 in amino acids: CASSRDFNLGETQYF. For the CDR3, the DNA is TGTGCCAGCAGCCGGGACTTCAATCTCGGGGAGACCCAGTACTTC. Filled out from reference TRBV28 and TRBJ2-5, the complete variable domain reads DVKVTQSSRYLVKRTGEKVFLECVQDMDHENMFWYRQDPGLGLRLIYFSYDVKMKEKGDIPEGYSVSREKKERFSLILESASTNQTSMYLCASSRDFNLGETQYFGPGTRLLVL.

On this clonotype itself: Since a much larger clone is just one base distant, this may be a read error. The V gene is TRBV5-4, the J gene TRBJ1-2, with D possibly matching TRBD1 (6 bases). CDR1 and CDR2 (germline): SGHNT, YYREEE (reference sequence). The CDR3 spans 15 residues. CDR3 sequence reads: CASSHPDRHQSGYAF. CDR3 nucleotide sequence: TGTGCCAGCAGCCACCCTGACAGGCACCAAAGTGGCTACGCCTTC. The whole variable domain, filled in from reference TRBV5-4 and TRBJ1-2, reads ETGVTQSPTHLIKTRGQQVTLRCSSQSGHNTVSWYQQALGQGPQFIFQYYREEENGRGNFPPRFSGLQFPNYSSELNVNALELDDSALYLCASSHPDRHQSGYAFGSGTRLTVV.

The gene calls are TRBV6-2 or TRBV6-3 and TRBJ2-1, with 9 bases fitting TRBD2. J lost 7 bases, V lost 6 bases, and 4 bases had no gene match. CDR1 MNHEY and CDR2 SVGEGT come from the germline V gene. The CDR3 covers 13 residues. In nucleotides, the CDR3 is TGTGCCAGCAGCCGTAGCGGGGGAAATGAGCAGTTCTTC. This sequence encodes CASSRSGGNEQFF.

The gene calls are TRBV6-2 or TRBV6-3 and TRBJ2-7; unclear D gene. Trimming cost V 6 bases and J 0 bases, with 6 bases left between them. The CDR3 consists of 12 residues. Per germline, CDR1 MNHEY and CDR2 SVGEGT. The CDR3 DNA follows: TGTGCCAGCAGCCACAGCTCCTACGAGCAGTACTTC. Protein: CASSHSSYEQYF.

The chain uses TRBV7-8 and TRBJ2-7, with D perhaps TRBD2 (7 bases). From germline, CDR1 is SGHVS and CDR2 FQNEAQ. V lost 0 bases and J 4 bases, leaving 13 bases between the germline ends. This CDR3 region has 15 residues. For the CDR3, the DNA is TGTGCCAGCAGCTTAGCGGGGGCTAGCGGTTACGAGCAGTACTTC. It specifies CASSLAGASGYEQYF. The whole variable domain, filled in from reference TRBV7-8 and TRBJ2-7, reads GAGVSQSPRYKVAKRGQDVALRCDPISGHVSLFWYQQALGQGPEFLTYFQNEAQLDKSGLPSDRFFAERPEGSVSTLKIQRTQQEDSAVYLCASSLAGASGYEQYFGPGTRLTVT.

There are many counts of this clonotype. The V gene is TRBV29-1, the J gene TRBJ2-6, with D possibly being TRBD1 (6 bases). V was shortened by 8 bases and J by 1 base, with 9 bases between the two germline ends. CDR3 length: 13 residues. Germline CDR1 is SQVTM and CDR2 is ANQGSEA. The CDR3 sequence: CSFTGSGANVLTF. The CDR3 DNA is TGCAGCTTTACAGGGTCTGGGGCCAACGTCCTGACTTTC.

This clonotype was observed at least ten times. The CDR3 nucleotides read TGCAGCGTTGAAAGGGGTTACGAGCAGTACTTC. Protein sequence: CSVERGYEQYF. V is TRBV29-1 and J is TRBJ2-7; a possible D gene is TRBD1 (5 bases). CDR1 and CDR2 (germline): SQVTM, ANQGSEA. The CDR3 spans 11 residues. V was cut by 2 bases and J by 4 bases, with 6 bases left in between.

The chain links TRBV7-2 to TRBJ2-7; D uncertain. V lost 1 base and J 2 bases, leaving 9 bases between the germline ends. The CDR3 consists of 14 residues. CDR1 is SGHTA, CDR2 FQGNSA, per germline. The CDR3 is CASSLGALTYEQYF. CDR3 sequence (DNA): TGTGCCAGCAGCTTAGGGGCCCTAACCTACGAGCAGTACTTC.

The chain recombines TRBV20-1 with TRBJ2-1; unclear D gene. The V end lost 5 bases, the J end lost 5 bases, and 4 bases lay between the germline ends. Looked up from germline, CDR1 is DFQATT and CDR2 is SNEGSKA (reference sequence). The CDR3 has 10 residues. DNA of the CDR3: TGCAGTGCTGGACACAATGAGCAGTTCTTC. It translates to CSAGHNEQFF.

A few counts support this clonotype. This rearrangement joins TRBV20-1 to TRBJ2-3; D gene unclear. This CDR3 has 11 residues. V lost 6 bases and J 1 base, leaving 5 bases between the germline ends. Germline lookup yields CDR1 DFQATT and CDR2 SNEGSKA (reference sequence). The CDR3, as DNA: TGCAGTGCCGGACGCACAGATACGCAGTATTTT. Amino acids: CSAGRTDTQYF.

The CDR3 is CASSETLAGETQYF. The CDR3 DNA is TGTGCCAGCAGTGAGACGCTAGCGGGAGAGACCCAGTACTTC. The chain employs TRBV2 and TRBJ2-5; 8 nucleotides agree with TRBD2. The germline V gene encodes CDR1 SNHLY and CDR2 FYNNEI. This CDR3 region has 14 residues. Trimming removed 3 bases from V and 4 bases from J; junction bases left unmatched: 4.

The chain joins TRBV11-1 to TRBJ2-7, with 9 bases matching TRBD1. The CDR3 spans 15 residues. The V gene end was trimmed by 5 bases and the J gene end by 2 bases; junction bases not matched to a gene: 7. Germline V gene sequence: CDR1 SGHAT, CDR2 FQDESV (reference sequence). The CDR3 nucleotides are TGTGCCAGCAGCGCCCGGGACAGGGCAACCTACGAGCAGTACTTC. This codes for CASSARDRATYEQYF.

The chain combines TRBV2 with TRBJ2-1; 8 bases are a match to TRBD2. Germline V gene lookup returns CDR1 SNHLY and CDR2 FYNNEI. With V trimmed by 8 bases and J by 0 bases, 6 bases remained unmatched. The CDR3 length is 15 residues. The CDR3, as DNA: TGTGCCAGCCGCCCACTAGCGGCCTCCTACAATGAGCAGTTCTTC. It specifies CASRPLAASYNEQFF.

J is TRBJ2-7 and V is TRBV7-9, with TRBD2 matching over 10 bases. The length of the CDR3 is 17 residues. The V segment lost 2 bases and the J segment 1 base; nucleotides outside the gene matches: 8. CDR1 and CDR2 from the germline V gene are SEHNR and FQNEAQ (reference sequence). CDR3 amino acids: CASSLRTTSGISYEQYF. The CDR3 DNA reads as TGTGCCAGCAGCTTACGTACAACTAGCGGGATATCCTACGAGCAGTACTTC.